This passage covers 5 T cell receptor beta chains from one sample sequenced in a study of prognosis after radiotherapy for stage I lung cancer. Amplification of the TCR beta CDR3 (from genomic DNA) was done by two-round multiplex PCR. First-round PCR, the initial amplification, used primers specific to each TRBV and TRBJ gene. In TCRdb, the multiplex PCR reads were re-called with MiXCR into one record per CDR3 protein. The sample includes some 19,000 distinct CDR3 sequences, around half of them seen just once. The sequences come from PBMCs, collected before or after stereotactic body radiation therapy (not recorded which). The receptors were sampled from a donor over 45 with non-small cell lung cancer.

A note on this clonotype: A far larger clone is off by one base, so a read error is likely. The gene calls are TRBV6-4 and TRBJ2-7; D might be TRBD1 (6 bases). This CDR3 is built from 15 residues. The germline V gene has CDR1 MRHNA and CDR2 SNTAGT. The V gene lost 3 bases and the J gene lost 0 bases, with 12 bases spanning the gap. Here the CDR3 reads CASSEPGTISYEQYF. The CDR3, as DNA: TGTGCCAGCAGTGAGCCCGGGACAATCTCCTACGAGCAGTACTTC.

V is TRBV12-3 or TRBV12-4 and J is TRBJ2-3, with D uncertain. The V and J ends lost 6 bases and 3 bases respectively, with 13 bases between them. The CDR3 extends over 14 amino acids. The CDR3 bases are TGTGCCAGCAGATTTGCTAGGGCTACAGATACGCAGTATTTT. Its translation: CASRFARATDTQYF.

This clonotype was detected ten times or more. The CDR3 here is CASSPHPRGGGYTF. The CDR3, as DNA: TGTGCCAGCAGCCCCCATCCCAGGGGTGGCGGCTACACCTTC. The chain uses TRBV9 and TRBJ1-2; D possibly corresponds to TRBD1 (6 bases). V was clipped by 4 bases and J by 8 bases, with 18 bases between them. CDR1 is SGDLS, CDR2 YYNGEE, per germline. The CDR3 is made up of 14 amino acids.

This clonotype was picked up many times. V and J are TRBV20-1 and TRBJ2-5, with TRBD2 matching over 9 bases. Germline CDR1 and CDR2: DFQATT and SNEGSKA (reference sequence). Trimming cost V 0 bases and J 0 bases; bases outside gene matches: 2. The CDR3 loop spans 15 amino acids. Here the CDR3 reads CSARDAGGYQETQYF. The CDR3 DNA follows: TGCAGTGCTAGAGATGCGGGAGGGTACCAAGAGACCCAGTACTTC.

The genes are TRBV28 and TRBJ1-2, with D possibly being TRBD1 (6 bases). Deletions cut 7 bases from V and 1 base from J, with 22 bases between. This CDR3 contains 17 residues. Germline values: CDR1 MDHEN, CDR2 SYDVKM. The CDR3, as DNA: TGTGCCAGCATGGGTCCAGGGATAGGGGGGAATAACTATGGCTACACCTTC. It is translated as CASMGPGIGGNNYGYTF.